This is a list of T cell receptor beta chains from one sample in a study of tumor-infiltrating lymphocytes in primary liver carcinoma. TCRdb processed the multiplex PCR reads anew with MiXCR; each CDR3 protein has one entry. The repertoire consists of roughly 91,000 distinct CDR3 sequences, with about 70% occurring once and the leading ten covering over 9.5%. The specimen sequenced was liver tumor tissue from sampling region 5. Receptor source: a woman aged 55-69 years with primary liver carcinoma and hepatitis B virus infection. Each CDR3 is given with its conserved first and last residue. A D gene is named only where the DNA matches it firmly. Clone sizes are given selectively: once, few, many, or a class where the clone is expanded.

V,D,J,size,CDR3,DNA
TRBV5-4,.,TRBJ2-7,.,CASSPHGGGRAYEQYF,TGTGCCAGCAGCCCCCACGGAGGTGGTAGAGCCTACGAGCAGTACTTC
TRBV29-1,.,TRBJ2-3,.,CSVGRIDTDMQFF,TGCAGCGTTGGGCGGATTGACACAGATATGCAGTTTTTT
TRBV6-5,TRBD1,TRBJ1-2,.,CASSYRGGDGYTF,TGTGCCAGTAGTTACAGGGGGGGCGACGGCTACACCTTC
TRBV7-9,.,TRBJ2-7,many,CASSLMGGSTYEQYF,TGTGCCAGCAGCTTAATGGGGGGCTCCACCTACGAGCAGTACTTC
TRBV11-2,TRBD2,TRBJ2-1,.,CASSRRIAGVPGDEQFF,TGTGCCAGCAGCAGGAGAATAGCGGGAGTGCCGGGGGATGAACAGTTCTTC
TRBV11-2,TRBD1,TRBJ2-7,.,CVSSADRAHEQYF,TGTGTCAGCAGTGCCGACAGGGCCCACGAGCAGTACTTC
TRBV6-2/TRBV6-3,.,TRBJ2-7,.,CASNFRQGRNYEQYF,TGCGCCAGCAACTTTCGGCAGGGGCGAAACTACGAGCAGTACTTC
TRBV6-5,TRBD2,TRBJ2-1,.,CASSYSISSGATYNEQLF,TGTGCCAGCAGTTACTCGATTTCTAGCGGAGCGACCTACAATGAGCAGCTCTTC
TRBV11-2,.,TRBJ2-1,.,CASSRLNTNEQFF,TGTGCCAGCAGCCGACTAAACACTAATGAGCAGTTCTTC
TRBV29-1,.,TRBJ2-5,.,CGSSRTAQETQYF,TGCGGCTCGTCGAGAACTGCCCAAGAGACCCAGTACTTC
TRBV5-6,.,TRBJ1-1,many,CASSFDIRAEAFF,TGTGCCAGCAGCTTTGATATTAGGGCTGAAGCTTTCTTT
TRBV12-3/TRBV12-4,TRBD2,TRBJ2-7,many,CASSKGLAGGQYEQYF,TGTGCCAGCAGCAAGGGACTAGCGGGAGGGCAGTACGAGCAGTACTTC
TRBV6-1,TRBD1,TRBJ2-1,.,CAGQGSHRGDRFF,TGTGCCGGACAGGGTTCGCATAGAGGTGATCGGTTCTTC
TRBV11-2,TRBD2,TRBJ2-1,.,CASSRTSGVEQFF,TGTGCCAGCAGCCGAACTAGCGGGGTAGAGCAGTTCTTC
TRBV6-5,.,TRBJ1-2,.,CASSPGRGYTF,TGTGCCAGCAGTCCGGGCAGGGGCTACACCTTC
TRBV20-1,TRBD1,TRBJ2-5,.,CSAPGTEQETQYF,TGCAGTGCCCCCGGGACAGAGCAAGAGACCCAGTACTTC
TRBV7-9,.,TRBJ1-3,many,CASSQTANSGNTIYF,TGTGCCAGCAGCCAGACAGCGAACTCTGGAAACACCATATATTTT
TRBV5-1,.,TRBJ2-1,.,CANSLEGQAAGNEQFF,TGCGCCAACAGCTTGGAGGGGCAGGCGGCGGGCAATGAACAGTTCTTC
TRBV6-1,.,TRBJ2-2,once,CASRAGLENNVELFF,TGTGCCAGCAGAGCAGGGCTGGAGAACAACGTGGAGCTGTTTTTT
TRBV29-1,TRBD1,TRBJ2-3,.,CSAGHKTGGTQYF,TGCAGCGCTGGGCACAAGACAGGGGGGACGCAGTATTTT
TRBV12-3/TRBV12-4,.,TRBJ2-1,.,CASSLAQERGQFF,TGTGCCAGTAGTTTAGCACAGGAGAGGGGGCAGTTCTTC
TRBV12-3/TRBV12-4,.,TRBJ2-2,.,CASSFARRLNTGEMFF,TGTGCCAGCAGCTTTGCCCGTCGGCTCAACACCGGGGAGATGTTTTTT
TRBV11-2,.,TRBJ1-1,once,CAGSPFTEAFF,TGTGCCGGCAGCCCATTTACTGAAGCTTTCTTT
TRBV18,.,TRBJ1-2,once,CASSPQGPLVYGYTF,TGTGCCAGCTCACCACAAGGGCCATTGGTCTATGGCTACACCTTC
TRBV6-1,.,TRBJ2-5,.,CVTLAEHQETQYF,TGTGTCACCCTCGCAGAGCACCAAGAGACCCAGTACTTC
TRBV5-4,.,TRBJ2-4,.,CAGSPQTDDIQYF,TGTGCAGGCAGCCCACAAACCGATGACATTCAGTACTTC
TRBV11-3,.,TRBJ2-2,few,CGSTALGELFF,TGTGGCAGCACGGCTTTGGGGGAGCTATTTTTT
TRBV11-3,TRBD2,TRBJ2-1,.,CASNLGQGGGAGYNGQFF,TGTGCCAGCAACTTAGGTCAAGGCGGGGGGGCCGGCTACAATGGGCAGTTCTTC
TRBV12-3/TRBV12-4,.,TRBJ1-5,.,CACSLVGNQPQHF,TGTGCCTGCAGTTTAGTAGGAAATCAACCCCAGCATTTT
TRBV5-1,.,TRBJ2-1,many,CASSLEGSSSSYNEQFF,TGCGCCAGCAGCCTGGAGGGCAGCTCGAGCTCCTACAATGAGCAGTTCTTC
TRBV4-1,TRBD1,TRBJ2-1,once,CASSHRSGGFYNEQFF,TGCGCCAGCAGCCACCGTTCAGGGGGCTTCTACAATGAGCAGTTCTTC
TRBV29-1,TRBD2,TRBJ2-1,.,CSVGGTSGHNEQFF,TGCAGCGTTGGGGGGACTAGCGGGCACAATGAGCAGTTCTTC
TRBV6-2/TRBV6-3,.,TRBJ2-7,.,CAISTRQPSSYEQYF,TGTGCCATCAGTACCAGACAGCCCAGCTCCTACGAGCAGTATTTC
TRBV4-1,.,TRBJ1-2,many,CASSQGALGRDYGYTF,TGCGCCAGCAGCCAAGGTGCGCTGGGGCGCGACTATGGCTACACCTTC
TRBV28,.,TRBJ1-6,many,CASSLGRAYNSPLHF,TGTGCCAGCAGTTTAGGCAGGGCCTATAATTCACCCCTCCACTTT
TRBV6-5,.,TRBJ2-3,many,CASSSGTPTDTQYF,TGTGCCAGCAGTTCCGGGACACCCACAGATACGCAGTATTTT
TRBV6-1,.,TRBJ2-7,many,CASSEDSGGAYEQYF,TGTGCCAGCAGTGAAGATAGCGGAGGGGCCTACGAGCAGTACTTC
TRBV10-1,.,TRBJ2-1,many,CASSVLQVPYNEQFF,TGCGCCAGCAGCGTTCTTCAGGTACCCTACAATGAGCAGTTCTTC
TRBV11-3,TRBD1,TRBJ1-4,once,CASSDRDHVKLFF,TGTGCCAGCAGTGACAGGGACCATGTAAAACTGTTTTTT
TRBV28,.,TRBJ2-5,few,CASSLGGAVKTQYF,TGTGCCAGCAGTTTGGGTGGGGCGGTGAAGACCCAGTACTTC
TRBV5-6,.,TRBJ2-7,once,CASSSLIADSYEQYF,TGTGCCAGCAGCTCCCTGATAGCGGACTCCTACGAGCAGTACTTC
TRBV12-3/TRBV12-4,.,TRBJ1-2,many,CASSLGANYGYTF,TGTGCCAGCAGTTTAGGGGCTAACTATGGCTACACCTTC
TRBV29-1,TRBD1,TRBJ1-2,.,CSVEDQVDRGLHGYTF,TGCAGTGTTGAAGATCAAGTAGACAGGGGGCTCCACGGCTACACCTTC
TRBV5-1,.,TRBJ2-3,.,CASSLSGQTNTDTQCF,TGCGCCAGCAGCTTATCCGGACAGACTAACACAGATACGCAGTGTTTT
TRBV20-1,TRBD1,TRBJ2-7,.,CSANGDRRIKQYF,TGCAGTGCTAACGGGGACAGGAGAATCAAGCAGTACTTC
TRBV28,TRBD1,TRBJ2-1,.,CASRGTALLDEQFF,TGTGCCAGCAGGGGGACAGCCCTACTGGATGAGCAGTTCTTC
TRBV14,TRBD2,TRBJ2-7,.,CASSQDSRDYYGQYF,TGTGCCAGTAGCCAAGATTCCCGGGACTACTACGGGCAGTACTTC
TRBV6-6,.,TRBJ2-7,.,CASGTNSYEQCF,TGTGCCTCAGGGACAAACTCCTACGAGCAGTGCTTC
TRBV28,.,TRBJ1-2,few,CASRYSGRLYGYTF,TGTGCCAGCAGGTACTCGGGACGGCTCTATGGCTACACCTTC
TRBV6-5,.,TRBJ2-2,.,CASSYSGAGGKLFF,TGTGCTAGTAGTTACTCAGGGGCTGGCGGGAAGCTGTTTTTT
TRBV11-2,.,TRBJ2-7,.,CASSLAGQPSYERYF,TGTGCCAGCAGCTTGGCGGGACAGCCCTCCTATGAGCGGTACTTC